The rows below give T cell receptor beta chains drawn from one sample of a study of blood T cell repertoires in COVID-19. Data came from immunoSEQ multiplex PCR; TCRdb stores just in-frame clones and leaves some out. The sample includes 250,000 to 350,000 clones, 70% to 90% seen only once; the top ten take about an eighth. Sequencing was carried out using peripheral blood. The receptor source for this set is a woman aged 55 to 70 with acute or convalescent COVID-19. Both conserved end residues are part of each CDR3. D genes are given only for firm matches. Clone size is stated in some rows and not others, as once, few, many or a class when expanded.

D gene	clone size	V gene	J gene	CDR3 protein	CDR3 DNA
TRBD1	.	TRBV27	TRBJ1-5	CASRRWGTGGNQPQHF	TGTGCCAGCAGACGTTGGGGGACAGGAGGCAATCAGCCCCAGCATTTT
TRBD1	.	TRBV28	TRBJ2-3	CASTPPPGQGKTDTQYF	TGTGCCAGCACTCCTCCACCGGGACAGGGGAAGACAGATACGCAGTATTTT
.	.	TRBV20-1	TRBJ2-1	CSASASALGQFF	TGCAGTGCTAGTGCGAGCGCGCTTGGGCAGTTCTTC
TRBD1	.	TRBV28	TRBJ2-6	CASSLFRDRVLGANVLTF	TGTGCCAGCAGTTTATTCCGGGACAGGGTCTTAGGGGCCAACGTCCTGACTTTC
.	many	TRBV4-1	TRBJ1-5	CASSQIPGSNQPQHF	TGCGCCAGCAGCCAGATTCCGGGGAGCAATCAGCCCCAGCATTTT
TRBD1	.	TRBV11-2	TRBJ2-5	CASSLGQGPKTQYF	TGTGCCAGCAGCTTAGGACAGGGGCCCAAGACCCAGTACTTC
TRBD2	few	TRBV10-1	TRBJ2-7	CASSEEEGLAGRRSYEQYF	TGCGCCAGCAGTGAGGAGGAAGGACTAGCGGGGCGAAGGTCCTACGAGCAGTACTTC
.	.	TRBV6-5	TRBJ1-4	CASSYRGMATNEKLFF	TGTGCCAGCAGTTACCGGGGGATGGCAACTAATGAAAAACTGTTTTTT
.	.	TRBV5-6	TRBJ2-1	CASVRRDAYYNEQFF	TGTGCCAGCGTTAGGCGGGACGCTTACTACAATGAGCAGTTCTTC
.	.	TRBV21-1	TRBJ1-5	CASRGQGRGQPQHF	TGTGCCAGCAGGGGACAGGGGAGGGGGCAGCCCCAGCATTTT
.	.	TRBV12-3/TRBV12-4	TRBJ1-6	CASRQNSNSPLHF	TGTGCCAGCCGACAGAATTCTAATTCACCCCTCCACTTT
.	.	TRBV9	TRBJ1-5	CASSNGVNQPQHF	TGTGCCAGCAGCAACGGGGTGAATCAGCCCCAGCATTTT
TRBD1	.	TRBV19	TRBJ2-5	CASTVTGGAGETQYF	TGTGCCAGTACTGTTACAGGGGGCGCCGGGGAGACCCAGTACTTC
TRBD1	.	TRBV10-3	TRBJ2-2	CAISERSTGFTGELFF	TGTGCCATCAGTGAGCGGTCGACAGGGTTTACCGGGGAGCTGTTTTTT
.	.	TRBV10-3	TRBJ2-7	CAISESGRGIPYEQYF	TGTGCCATCAGTGAGTCGGGGCGGGGCATCCCCTACGAGCAGTACTTC
.	few	TRBV5-6	TRBJ2-1	CASSNWGGLGNEQFF	TGTGCCAGCAGCAACTGGGGGGGCCTGGGCAATGAGCAGTTCTTC
.	few	TRBV4-1	TRBJ1-1	CASSQDSPNTEAFF	TGCGCCAGCAGCCAAGATAGTCCGAACACTGAAGCTTTCTTT
TRBD1	.	TRBV5-4	TRBJ1-1	CASSLGVAAGGGTEAFF	TGTGCCAGCAGCTTGGGAGTTGCGGCAGGGGGCGGCACTGAAGCTTTCTTT
.	once	TRBV3-1/TRBV3-2	TRBJ2-7	CASSQEGGPTYEQYF	TGTGCCAGCAGCCAAGAGGGCGGGCCAACCTACGAGCAGTACTTC
.	.	TRBV2	TRBJ1-1	CASSDSRGRFTEAFF	TGTGCCAGCAGTGACTCTCGGGGTCGATTCACTGAAGCTTTCTTT
TRBD1	.	TRBV5-1	TRBJ2-5	CASSLTGKETQYF	TGCGCCAGCAGCCTGACAGGGAAGGAGACCCAGTACTTC
.	.	TRBV6-2/TRBV6-3	TRBJ1-2	CASSRPERGRGYTF	TGTGCCAGCAGTCGACCGGAGCGAGGTAGAGGCTACACCTTC
.	few	TRBV24-1	TRBJ1-2	CATSDVGGYGYTF	TGTGCCACCAGTGACGTGGGGGGCTATGGCTACACCTTC
.	few	TRBV7-6	TRBJ2-1	CASSSESGWGNEQFF	TGTGCCAGCAGCTCCGAATCGGGATGGGGCAATGAGCAGTTCTTC
TRBD2	.	TRBV7-9	TRBJ2-1	CASSPLAGGLFDEQFF	TGTGCCAGCAGCCCCCTCGCGGGAGGGCTCTTCGATGAGCAGTTCTTC
TRBD1	once	TRBV7-8	TRBJ2-5	CASILRGTDIQETQYF	TGTGCCAGCATCCTCAGGGGGACGGATATCCAAGAGACCCAGTACTTC
.	.	TRBV9	TRBJ2-3	CASSVDPISTDTQYF	TGTGCCAGCAGCGTAGATCCTATTAGCACAGATACGCAGTATTTT
.	.	TRBV4-3	TRBJ1-3	CASSADTGGNTIYF	TGCGCCAGCAGCGCAGACACAGGAGGAAACACCATATATTTT
.	.	TRBV3-1/TRBV3-2	TRBJ1-2	CASSRPSESAPRYTF	TGTGCCAGCAGCCGACCCTCGGAGTCAGCCCCTCGCTACACCTTC
.	.	TRBV3-1/TRBV3-2	TRBJ1-3	CASSQVSSGNTIYF	TGTGCCAGCAGCCAAGTGTCGTCTGGAAACACCATATATTTT
.	.	TRBV18	TRBJ2-6	CASSPIGGAGANVLTF	TGTGCCAGCTCACCAATTGGAGGGGCTGGGGCCAACGTCCTGACTTTC
.	.	TRBV12-3/TRBV12-4	TRBJ2-1	CANQGVGNEQFF	TGTGCCAACCAGGGTGTTGGAAATGAGCAGTTCTTC
.	.	TRBV11-2	TRBJ2-7	CASSLGLSSYEQYF	TGTGCCAGCAGCTTGGGGCTCAGCTCCTACGAGCAGTACTTC
TRBD1	.	TRBV12-3/TRBV12-4	TRBJ1-2	CASSPSMGQGKGF	TGTGCCAGCAGTCCAAGCATGGGACAGGGAAAGGGCTTC
TRBD2	.	TRBV27	TRBJ2-1	CASNQILAGPNNEQFF	TGTGCCAGCAATCAAATTCTAGCGGGGCCCAACAATGAGCAGTTCTTC
.	.	TRBV28	TRBJ1-6	CASRLRGSNSPLHF	TGTGCCAGCAGACTCAGGGGAAGTAATTCACCCCTCCACTTT
TRBD1	.	TRBV9	TRBJ2-3	CASSERTGGTDTQYF	TGTGCCAGCAGCGAACGGACAGGCGGCACAGATACGCAGTATTTT
.	.	TRBV5-6	TRBJ1-1	CASSLPGDTEAFF	TGTGCCAGCAGCTTACCGGGGGACACTGAAGCTTTCTTT
TRBD2	.	TRBV5-8	TRBJ2-1	CASTLAGGLRDEQFF	TGTGCCAGCACGCTAGCGGGGGGGCTAAGGGATGAGCAGTTCTTC
TRBD1	.	TRBV28	TRBJ1-5	CASRQGALSNQPQHF	TGTGCCAGCAGGCAGGGGGCCCTTAGCAATCAGCCCCAGCATTTT
TRBD1	.	TRBV4-1	TRBJ2-7	CASSQDKGGLGQGRYYEQYF	TGCGCCAGCAGCCAAGATAAGGGCGGGTTGGGACAGGGCCGCTACTACGAGCAGTACTTC
TRBD2	.	TRBV20-1	TRBJ2-5	CSASPTSGSSKTQYF	TGCAGTGCTAGTCCTACTAGCGGGAGTTCGAAGACCCAGTACTTC
.	.	TRBV2	TRBJ1-2	CASRRRGNYGYTF	TGTGCCAGCAGGCGAAGGGGAAACTATGGCTACACCTTC
TRBD1	once	TRBV2	TRBJ1-4	CAGKTGATEKLFF	TGTGCCGGAAAGACAGGGGCTACTGAAAAACTGTTTTTT
TRBD2	.	TRBV18	TRBJ2-3	CASSPRGTSSDTQYF	TGTGCCAGCTCACCACGTGGGACTAGCTCAGATACGCAGTATTTT
.	.	TRBV7-6	TRBJ2-6	CASSSFSSGANVLTF	TGTGCCAGCAGCTCTTTCAGCTCTGGGGCCAACGTCCTGACTTTC
TRBD1	.	TRBV24-1	TRBJ2-1	CATSPDRALYNEQFF	TGTGCCACCAGTCCTGACAGGGCCCTCTACAATGAGCAGTTCTTC
TRBD2	.	TRBV4-2	TRBJ2-7	CASSKGLALDEQYF	TGTGCCAGCAGCAAGGGACTAGCCTTAGACGAGCAGTACTTC
TRBD1	.	TRBV19	TRBJ2-1	CASSTQTGGNEQFF	TGTGCCAGTAGTACACAAACAGGGGGGAATGAGCAGTTCTTC
TRBD1	.	TRBV7-8	TRBJ1-4	CASSNPGQGYEKLFF	TGTGCCAGCAGCAACCCGGGACAGGGTTATGAAAAACTGTTTTTT